This T cell receptor (beta chain) appears in the sequencing data of a study of T cells in Graves' hyperthyroidism and ophthalmopathy. Regions amplified from RNA transcripts were the TCR beta CDR3 regions. HTBI primers were the set used in a first-round RT-PCR of the TCR CDR3. In TCRdb, the multiplex PCR reads were re-called with MiXCR into one record per CDR3 protein. Among a few hundred thousand distinct CDR3 sequences listed, approximately 20% were seen once. In the case of this clonotype: Its antigen is undetermined.

Study conclusions and caveats: Most thyroid clonotypes expanded above 0.001 were also detected in blood.

Germline values: CDR1 LNHNV, CDR2 YYDKDF (reference sequence). The CDR3 is 17 residues long. Trimming pared 3 bases from V and 5 bases from J, leaving 22 bases between. The chain is built from TRBV15 and TRBJ2-5; D might be TRBD1 (5 bases). The clonotype comes from a woman younger than 35 with Graves' hyperthyroidism. The sequencing sample was made of blood. CDR3 residues: CATSSLTLDWGRETQYF. The CDR3 nucleotides are TGTGCCACCAGCAGCTTAACGCTCGACTGGGGCCGGGAGACCCAGTACTTC.